These 23 T cell receptor beta chains came from one sample sequenced in a study of cytomegalovirus exposure and HLA in healthy donors. Primers for the PCR totalled 60 Vbeta and 13 Jbeta. Using immunoSEQ multiplex PCR, the repertoire was profiled, and TCRdb retains in-frame clones only, with some absent. This table holds roughly 190,000 clones, around 82% found once. Sample: PBMCs. These receptors were obtained from a man aged 40-49 years in good health and CMV-seropositive.

The chain has TRBV4-1 and TRBJ2-7, with 10 bases matching TRBD2. Germline CDR1 reads MGHRA; CDR2 reads YSYEKL. The CDR3 runs to 18 residues. Germline trimming cut 1 base from V and 0 bases from J; bases unmatched to any gene: 9. The CDR3 sequence: CASSQVPSGSRSSYEQYF. As DNA, the CDR3 is TGCGCCAGCAGCCAAGTGCCTAGCGGGAGTAGGAGCTCCTACGAGCAGTACTTC.

The chain is built from TRBV4-3 and TRBJ2-1; 9 bases are a match to TRBD2. Per germline, CDR1 LGHNA and CDR2 YSLEER. The CDR3 runs to 16 residues. The junction had 9 bases not matched to a gene; V was cut back by 0 bases and J by 9 bases. The CDR3 is CASSQEVIAGATEQFF. The CDR3 DNA reads TGCGCCAGCAGCCAAGAGGTAATAGCGGGAGCGACTGAGCAGTTCTTC.

The V gene is TRBV27, the J gene TRBJ1-1; TRBD1 aligns across 7 bases. The CDR3 sequence is 16 residues long. V was clipped by 5 bases and J by 4 bases; unmatched bases: 13. Germline CDR1 reads MNHEY; CDR2 reads SMNVEV (reference sequence). CDR3 bases: TGTGCCAGCAGTCTCCTCGGACAGGCGAAGGGCACTGAAGCTTTCTTT. Translating gives CASSLLGQAKGTEAFF.

This rearrangement joins TRBV11-2 to TRBJ2-2; 7 nucleotides match TRBD1. The ends lost 2 bases at V and 7 bases at J; junction bases unmatched: 7. Germline CDR1 SGHAT, CDR2 FQNNGV. The CDR3 sequence is 15 residues long. Written as DNA, the CDR3 is TGTGCCAGCAGCTTATTTAGGGGGCGCAACGGGGAGCTGTTTTTT. Translated: CASSLFRGRNGELFF. The variable domain in full, completed from reference TRBV11-2 and TRBJ2-2, reads EAGVAQSPRYKIIEKRQSVAFWCNPISGHATLYWYQQILGQGPKLLIQFQNNGVVDDSQLPKDRFSAERLKGVDSTLKIQPAKLEDSAVYLCASSLFRGRNGELFFGEGSRLTVL.

V gene TRBV9 combines with J gene TRBJ2-1; 9 bases align to TRBD2. The CDR3 consists of 17 residues. Trimming at V came to 0 bases and at J to 5 bases, leaving 9 bases not matched to a gene. CDR1 is SGDLS and CDR2 is YYNGEE in the germline V gene. This CDR3 reads CASSVEIGGRAHNEQFF. The CDR3 coding sequence is TGTGCCAGCAGCGTAGAGATTGGCGGGAGGGCCCACAATGAGCAGTTCTTC. Full variable domain (outside the CDR3, taken from reference TRBV9 and TRBJ2-1): DSGVTQTPKHLITATGQRVTLRCSPRSGDLSVYWYQQSLDQGLQFLIQYYNGEERAKGNILERFSAQQFPDLHSELNLSSLELGDSALYFCASSVEIGGRAHNEQFFGPGTRLTVL.

The CDR3 nucleotides are TGTGCCAGCAACCCTGCGGGACAGACCTACGAGCAGTACTTC. This sequence encodes CASNPAGQTYEQYF. This rearrangement joins TRBV6-1 to TRBJ2-7; D is possibly TRBD1 (7 bases). Looked up from germline, CDR1 is MNHNS and CDR2 is SASEGT. This CDR3 has 14 residues. The V gene lost 7 bases and the J gene lost 2 bases, with 15 bases spanning the gap.

The chain employs TRBV2 and TRBJ1-5, with TRBD1 matching 7 bases. Germline V gene lookup returns CDR1 SNHLY and CDR2 FYNNEI. The V and J ends lost 4 bases and 2 bases, in that order; junction bases with no gene match: 2. The CDR3 covers 14 residues. The DNA of the CDR3 is TGTGCCAGCAGTGGAGGGGGCGGCAATCAGCCCCAGCATTTT. Amino acid sequence: CASSGGGGNQPQHF.

Regarding this clone: Distinct nucleotide sequences in the sample also encode this CDR3. The chain is built from TRBV28 and TRBJ1-1, with 7 bases aligning to TRBD1. Germline CDR1 reads MDHEN; CDR2 reads SYDVKM. The CDR3 loop spans 14 amino acids. The V segment lost 5 bases and the J segment 2 bases; nucleotides outside the gene matches: 5. Here the CDR3 reads CASSPGTVNTEAFF. CDR3 DNA: TGTGCCAGCAGTCCAGGGACAGTCAACACTGAAGCTTTCTTT. Variable domain in full (rest from reference TRBV28 and TRBJ1-1): DVKVTQSSRYLVKRTGEKVFLECVQDMDHENMFWYRQDPGLGLRLIYFSYDVKMKEKGDIPEGYSVSREKKERFSLILESASTNQTSMYLCASSPGTVNTEAFFGQGTRLTVV.

CDR3 coding DNA: TGTGCCAGCAGTTTAGGACAGGGTGTGGGCAATCAGCCCCAGCATTTT. It translates to CASSLGQGVGNQPQHF. J is TRBJ1-5 and V is TRBV28, with 8 bases that match TRBD1. The CDR3 is made up of 16 amino acids. The V gene's germline CDR1 is MDHEN and CDR2 SYDVKM. Trimming cost V 2 bases and J 2 bases; bases outside gene matches: 5.

The rearrangement joins TRBV5-1 to TRBJ2-3; possible D gene TRBD2, 6 bases. Trimming pared 1 base from V and 1 base from J, leaving 10 bases between. The CDR3 sequence is 15 residues long. Germline V CDR1 and CDR2: SGHRS, YFSETQ. The CDR3 is CASSLRRGGTDTQYF. The CDR3 nucleotides are TGCGCCAGCAGCTTGAGGAGGGGCGGCACAGATACGCAGTATTTT.

The J gene is TRBJ2-2, the V gene TRBV5-1; 7 bases agree with TRBD1. This CDR3 is built from 15 residues. Trimming took 4 bases from V and 5 from J; bases not matched to a gene: 8. In germline, CDR1 is SGHRS, CDR2 YFSETQ. The CDR3 loop is CASSKGQEATGELFF. Written as DNA, the CDR3 is TGCGCCAGCAGCAAAGGACAGGAAGCTACCGGGGAGCTGTTTTTT. Using reference TRBV5-1 and TRBJ2-2 for the parts outside the CDR3, the full variable domain is KAGVTQTPRYLIKTRGQQVTLSCSPISGHRSVSWYQQTPGQGLQFLFEYFSETQRNKGNFPGRFSGRQFSNSRSEMNVSTLELGDSALYLCASSKGQEATGELFFGEGSRLTVL.

In this sample, this clone turned up a few times. The rearrangement links TRBV11-2 to TRBJ1-2; 7 nucleotides match TRBD1. With 5 bases clipped from V and 4 bases from J, the junction kept 4 bases outside the gene matches. This CDR3 is 13 amino acids long. Germline CDR1 and CDR2: SGHAT and FQNNGV. CDR3 nucleotide sequence: TGTGCCAGCAGCCGAGGACAGGCCTATGGCTACACCTTC. Its protein product is CASSRGQAYGYTF.

The J gene is TRBJ2-5, the V gene TRBV5-6, with TRBD1 as a possible D gene (7 bases). The last part of the DNA fits TRBJ2-7 better; the J call may be wrong. This CDR3 has 13 amino acids. Per germline, CDR1 SGHDT and CDR2 YYEEEE. CDR3: CASSSGGSHEQYF. CDR3 in DNA: TGTGCCAGCAGCTCAGGGGGGTCCCACGAGCAGTACTTC.

A note on this clone: The same CDR3 can be traced to other DNA sequences in this sample. The genes are TRBV13 and TRBJ2-6, with TRBD2 matching over 11 bases. The CDR3 is 18 residues long. The germline CDR1 and CDR2 sequences are PRHDT and FYEKMQ (reference sequence). Germline trimming cut 0 bases from V and 4 bases from J; bases unmatched to any gene: 5. CDR3 sequence (DNA): TGTGCCAGCAGCTTAGGCCTAGCGGGAGGATCCGGGGCCAACGTCCTGACTTTC. The encoded protein is CASSLGLAGGSGANVLTF.

This chain links TRBV5-6 with TRBJ1-6; D is possibly TRBD1 (5 bases). Germline V gene sequence: CDR1 SGHDT, CDR2 YYEEEE. V lost 0 bases and J lost 9, with 10 bases in between. The CDR3 has 14 amino acids. The CDR3 here is CASSLAGSPSPLHF. For the CDR3, the DNA is TGTGCCAGCAGCTTGGCAGGGTCCCCTTCACCCCTCCACTTT. The full variable domain, in which reference TRBV5-6 and TRBJ1-6 provide the parts outside the CDR3, is DAGVTQSPTHLIKTRGQQVTLRCSPKSGHDTVSWYQQALGQGPQFIFQYYEEEERQRGNFPDRFSGHQFPNYSSELNVNALLLGDSALYLCASSLAGSPSPLHFGNGTRLTVT.

V is TRBV5-1 and J is TRBJ2-1, with 14 bases fitting TRBD2. The CDR3 contains 18 residues. The V and J ends lost 3 bases and 7 bases, in that order; junction bases with no gene match: 12. Germline-derived CDR1 and CDR2 are SGHRS and YFSETQ. The CDR3 nucleotides are TGCGCCAGCAGCTACCGACTAGCGGGAGGGCCATTGTCAAATGAGCAGTTCTTC. Translating gives CASSYRLAGGPLSNEQFF.

A single count supports this clone. The chain recombines TRBV7-2 with TRBJ2-5, with no clear D. V dropped 1 base and J dropped 5 bases, with 11 bases sitting between them. The CDR3 is 14 amino acids. Germline CDR1 reads SGHTA; CDR2 reads FQGNSA. This CDR3 is CASSLGRRQETQYF. The CDR3 DNA follows: TGTGCCAGCAGCTTAGGTCGCAGGCAGGAGACCCAGTACTTC.

The chain carries TRBV7-3 and TRBJ1-2, with 8 nucleotides matching TRBD1. This CDR3 comprises 12 residues. The germline CDR1 and CDR2 sequences are SGHTA and FQGTGA. Trimming removed 5 bases from V and 8 bases from J; junction bases left unmatched: 4. Written as DNA, the CDR3 is TGTGCCAGCAGCAAGACAGGGGAAGGCTACACCTTC. This codes for CASSKTGEGYTF.

V usage is TRBV4-1 and J usage is TRBJ1-2; TRBD1 matches 7 bases. The CDR3 spans 15 residues. The J segment lost 0 bases and the V segment lost 3 bases, leaving 4 bases of the junction unmatched. Germline CDR1 and CDR2: MGHRA and YSYEKL. The DNA for the CDR3 is TGCGCCAGCAGCCACCCGGACAGGTCTAACTATGGCTACACCTTC. It yields the protein CASSHPDRSNYGYTF.

To note about this clone: Other DNA sequences of this sample code for an identical CDR3. CDR3 nucleotide sequence: TGTGCCAGCAGCCTGGTCGGGACAGCCCTGGAGGGCTACACCTTC. This sequence encodes CASSLVGTALEGYTF. The J gene is TRBJ1-2, the V gene TRBV5-6; 7 bases line up with TRBD1. The germline CDR1 and CDR2 sequences are SGHDT and YYEEEE. CDR3 length equals 15 residues. J lost 8 bases, V lost 4 bases, and 14 bases had no gene match. Full variable domain (missing parts from reference TRBV5-6 and TRBJ1-2): DAGVTQSPTHLIKTRGQQVTLRCSPKSGHDTVSWYQQALGQGPQFIFQYYEEEERQRGNFPDRFSGHQFPNYSSELNVNALLLGDSALYLCASSLVGTALEGYTFGSGTRLTVV.

The V and J genes are TRBV5-1 and TRBJ1-1; no firm D call. Germline loops: CDR1 SGHRS, CDR2 YFSETQ. This CDR3 is built from 13 residues. Trimming removed 4 bases from V and 8 bases from J, with 15 bases in between. The CDR3 loop reads CASSREGSGEAFF. Here the CDR3 DNA reads TGCGCCAGCAGCCGCGAAGGCTCGGGGGAAGCTTTCTTT.

The gene calls are TRBV5-1 and TRBJ2-4, with TRBD1 as a possible D gene (5 bases). Per the germline V gene, CDR1 is SGHRS and CDR2 is YFSETQ. The CDR3 sequence is 14 residues long. V was shortened by 0 bases and J by 9 bases, with 13 bases between the two germline ends. Written as DNA, the CDR3 is TGCGCCAGCAGCTTGGGGGCAGGGCTGGTCATTCAGTACTTC. Translated: CASSLGAGLVIQYF. Using reference TRBV5-1 and TRBJ2-4 for the parts outside the CDR3, the full variable domain is KAGVTQTPRYLIKTRGQQVTLSCSPISGHRSVSWYQQTPGQGLQFLFEYFSETQRNKGNFPGRFSGRQFSNSRSEMNVSTLELGDSALYLCASSLGAGLVIQYFGAGTRLSVL.

The V gene is TRBV2, the J gene TRBJ2-7; 7 nucleotides align to TRBD2. CDR1 SNHLY and CDR2 FYNNEI come from the germline V gene. J lost 7 bases, V lost 7 bases, and 13 bases had no gene match. The CDR3 has 14 amino acids. Written as DNA, the CDR3 is TGTGCCAGCACAATCGCGGGAGTATTGGGGGAGCAGTACTTC. Protein: CASTIAGVLGEQYF.